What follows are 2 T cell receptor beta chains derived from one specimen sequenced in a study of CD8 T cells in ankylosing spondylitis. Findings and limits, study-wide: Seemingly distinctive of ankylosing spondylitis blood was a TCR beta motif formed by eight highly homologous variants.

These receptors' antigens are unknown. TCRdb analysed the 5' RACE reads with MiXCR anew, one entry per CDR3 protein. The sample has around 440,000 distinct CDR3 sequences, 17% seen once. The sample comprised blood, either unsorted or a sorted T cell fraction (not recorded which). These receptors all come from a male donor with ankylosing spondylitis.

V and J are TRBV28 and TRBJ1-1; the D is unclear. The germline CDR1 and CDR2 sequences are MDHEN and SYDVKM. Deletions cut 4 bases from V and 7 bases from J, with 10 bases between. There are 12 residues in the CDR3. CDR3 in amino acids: CASSSSTDEAFF. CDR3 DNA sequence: TGTGCCAGCAGTTCCTCGACGGATGAAGCTTTCTTT.

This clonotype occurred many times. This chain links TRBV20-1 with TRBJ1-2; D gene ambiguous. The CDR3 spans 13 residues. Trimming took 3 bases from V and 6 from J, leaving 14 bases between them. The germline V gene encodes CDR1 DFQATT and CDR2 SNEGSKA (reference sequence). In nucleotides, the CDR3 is TGCAGTGCTAGCAACCAACCGCTAAATGGCTACACCTTC. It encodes CSASNQPLNGYTF.